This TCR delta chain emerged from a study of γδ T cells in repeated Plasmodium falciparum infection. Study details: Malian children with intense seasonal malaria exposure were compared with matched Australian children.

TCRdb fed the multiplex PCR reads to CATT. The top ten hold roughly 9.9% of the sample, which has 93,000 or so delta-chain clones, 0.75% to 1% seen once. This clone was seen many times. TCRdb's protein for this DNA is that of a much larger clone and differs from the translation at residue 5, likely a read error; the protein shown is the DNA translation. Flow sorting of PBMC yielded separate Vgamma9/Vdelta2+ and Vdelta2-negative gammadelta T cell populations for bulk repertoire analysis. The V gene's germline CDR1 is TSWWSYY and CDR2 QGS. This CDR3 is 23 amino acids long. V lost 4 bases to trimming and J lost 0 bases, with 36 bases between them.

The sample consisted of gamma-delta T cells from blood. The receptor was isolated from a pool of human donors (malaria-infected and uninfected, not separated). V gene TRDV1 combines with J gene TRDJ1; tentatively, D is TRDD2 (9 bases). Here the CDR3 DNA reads TGTGCTCTTGGGGGACCCGCCTTCCTACGCCAACTGGGGGGGACATACTACACCGATAAACTCATCTTT. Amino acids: CALGGPAFLRQLGGTYYTDKLIF.